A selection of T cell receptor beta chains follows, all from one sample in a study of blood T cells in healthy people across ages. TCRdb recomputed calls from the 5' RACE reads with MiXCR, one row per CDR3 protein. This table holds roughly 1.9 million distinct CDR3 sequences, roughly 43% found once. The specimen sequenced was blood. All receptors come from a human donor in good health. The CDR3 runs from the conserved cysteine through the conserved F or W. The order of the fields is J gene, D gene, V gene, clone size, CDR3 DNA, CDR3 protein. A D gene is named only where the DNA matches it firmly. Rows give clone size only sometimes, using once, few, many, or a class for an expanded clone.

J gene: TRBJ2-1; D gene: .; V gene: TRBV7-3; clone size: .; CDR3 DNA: TGTGCCAGCAGCTCAGCTAGGCAGGGGGGCTCCTACAATGAGCAGTTCTTC; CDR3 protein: CASSSARQGGSYNEQFF
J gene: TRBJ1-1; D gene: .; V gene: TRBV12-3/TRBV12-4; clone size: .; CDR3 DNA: TGTGCCAGCAGTTTGGTTGTGGGGAGTTTGAGTCAGGACACTGAAGCTTTCTTT; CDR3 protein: CASSLVVGSLSQDTEAFF
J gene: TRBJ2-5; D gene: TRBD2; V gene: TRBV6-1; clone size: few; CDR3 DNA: TGTGCCAGCAGTGGACTAGCGGACCAAGAGACCCAGTACTTC; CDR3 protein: CASSGLADQETQYF
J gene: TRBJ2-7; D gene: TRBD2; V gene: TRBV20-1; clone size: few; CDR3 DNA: TGCAGTGCTAGTGGACTAGCGGTTCTCTACGAGCAGTACTTC; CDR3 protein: CSASGLAVLYEQYF
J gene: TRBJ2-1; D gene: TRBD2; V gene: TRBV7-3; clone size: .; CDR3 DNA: TGTGCCAGCAGCTTAAGTCCCCTAGCGGGAGCCTTCCTCTACAATGAGCAGTTCTTC; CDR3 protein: CASSLSPLAGAFLYNEQFF
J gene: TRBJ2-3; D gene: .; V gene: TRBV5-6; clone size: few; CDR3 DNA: TGTGCCAGCAGCTTGGGTTTCTTACTCACAGATACGCAGTATTTT; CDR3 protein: CASSLGFLLTDTQYF
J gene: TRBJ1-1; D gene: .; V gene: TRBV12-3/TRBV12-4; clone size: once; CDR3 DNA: TGTGCCAGTGCTAGAGGCACGGCGAACACTGAAGCTTTCTTT; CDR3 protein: CASARGTANTEAFF
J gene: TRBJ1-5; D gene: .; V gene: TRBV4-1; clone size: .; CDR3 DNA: TGCGCCAGCAGCCTCCGAGCGTTCGAAAGGGAGCCCCAGCATTTT; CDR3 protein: CASSLRAFEREPQHF
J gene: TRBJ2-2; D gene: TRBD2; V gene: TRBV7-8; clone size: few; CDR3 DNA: TGTGCCAGCAGCTTAGGGACTAGCCGAACCGGGGAGCTGTTTTTT; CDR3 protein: CASSLGTSRTGELFF
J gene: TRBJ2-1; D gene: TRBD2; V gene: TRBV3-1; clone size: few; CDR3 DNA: TGTGCCAGCAGCCAAGATAAGACCCTAGCGGGTCAAACTGAGCAGTTCTTC; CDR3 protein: CASSQDKTLAGQTEQFF
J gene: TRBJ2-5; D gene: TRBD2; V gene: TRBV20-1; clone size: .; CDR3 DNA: TGCAGTGCTCCTAGCGGGAGTACCCAAGAGACCCAGTACTTC; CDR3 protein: CSAPSGSTQETQYF
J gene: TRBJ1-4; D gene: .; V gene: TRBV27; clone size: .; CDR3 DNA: TGTGCCAGCAGCCGCGGACCCAATACGAGGGGTGAAAAACTGTTTTTT; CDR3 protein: CASSRGPNTRGEKLFF
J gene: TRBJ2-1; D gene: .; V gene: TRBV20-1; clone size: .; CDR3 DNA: TGCAGTGCTCCCGGAGGCGGGGTGAATGAGCAGTTCTTC; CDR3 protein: CSAPGGGVNEQFF
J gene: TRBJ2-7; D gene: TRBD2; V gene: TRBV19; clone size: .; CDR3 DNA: TGTGCCAGTAGCCAAGCGGGACTAGCGGGCTACGAGCAGTACTTC; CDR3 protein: CASSQAGLAGYEQYF
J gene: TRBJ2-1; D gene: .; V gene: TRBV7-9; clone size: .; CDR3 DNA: TGTGCCAGCAGCCGTACAGGCTACTCCTACAATGAGCAGTTCTTC; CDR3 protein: CASSRTGYSYNEQFF
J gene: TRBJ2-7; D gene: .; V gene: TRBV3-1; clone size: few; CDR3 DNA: TGTGCCAGCAGCCAAGGGGGACGACCCCGGGGGGAGCAGTACTTC; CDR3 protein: CASSQGGRPRGEQYF
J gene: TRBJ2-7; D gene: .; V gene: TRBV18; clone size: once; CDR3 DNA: TGTGCCAGCTCACCACTAACATCCGCAGGAGTCCACGAGCAGTACTTC; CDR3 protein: CASSPLTSAGVHEQYF
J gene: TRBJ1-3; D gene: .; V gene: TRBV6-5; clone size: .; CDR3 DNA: TGTGCCAGCAGTCGCAACAGGAATTCTGGAAACACCATATATTTT; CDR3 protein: CASSRNRNSGNTIYF
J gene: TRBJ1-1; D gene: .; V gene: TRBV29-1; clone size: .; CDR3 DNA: TGCAGCGTTGTGAGGTCGGGGGCTAGAACTGAAGCTTTCTTT; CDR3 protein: CSVVRSGARTEAFF
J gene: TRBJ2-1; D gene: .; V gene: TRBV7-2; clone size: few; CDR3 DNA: TGTGCCAGCAGTTCACCTACGGGGAAGCAGTTCTTC; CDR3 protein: CASSSPTGKQFF
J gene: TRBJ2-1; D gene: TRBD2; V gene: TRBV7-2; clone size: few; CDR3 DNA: TGTGCCAGCAGCTTAGGTCGGTTAGCGGGGGGGAAAGGCGATGAGCAGTTCTTC; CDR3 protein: CASSLGRLAGGKGDEQFF
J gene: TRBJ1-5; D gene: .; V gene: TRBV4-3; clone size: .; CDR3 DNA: TGCGCCAGCAGCCAAGATAGGGCAGAGATTTATAGCAATCAGCCCCAGCATTTT; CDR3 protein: CASSQDRAEIYSNQPQHF
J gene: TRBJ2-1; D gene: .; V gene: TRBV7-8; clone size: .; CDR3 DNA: TGTGCCAGCGGGGGATGGAACAGCTACAATGAGCAGTTCTTC; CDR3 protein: CASGGWNSYNEQFF
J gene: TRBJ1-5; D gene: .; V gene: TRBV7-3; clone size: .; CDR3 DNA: TGTGCCAGGGCAGGGAAGCGCAATCAGCCCCAGCATTTT; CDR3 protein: CARAGKRNQPQHF
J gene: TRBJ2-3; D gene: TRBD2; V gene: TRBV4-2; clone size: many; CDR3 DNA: TGTGCCAGCAGCCTAAGGGTTTGGGGGTCTAGCGGGGGAGATACGCAGTATTTT; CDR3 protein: CASSLRVWGSSGGDTQYF
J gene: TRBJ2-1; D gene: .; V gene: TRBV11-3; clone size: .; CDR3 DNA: TGTGCCAGCAATAAACGGGGAATAAGATACAATGAGCAGTTCTTC; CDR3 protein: CASNKRGIRYNEQFF
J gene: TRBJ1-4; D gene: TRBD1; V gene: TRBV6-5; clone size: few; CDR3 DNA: TGTGCCAGCAGTTACTCGACAGGGGTAACAGAAAAACTGTTTTTT; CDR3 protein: CASSYSTGVTEKLFF
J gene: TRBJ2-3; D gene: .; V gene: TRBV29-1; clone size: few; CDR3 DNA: TGCAGCGTTCGACACGTCCTTCGCACAGATACGCAGTATTTT; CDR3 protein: CSVRHVLRTDTQYF
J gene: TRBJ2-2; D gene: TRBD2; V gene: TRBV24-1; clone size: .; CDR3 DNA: TGTGCCACCAGACCGACTAGCGGGAACACCGGGGAGCTGTTTTTT; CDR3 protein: CATRPTSGNTGELFF
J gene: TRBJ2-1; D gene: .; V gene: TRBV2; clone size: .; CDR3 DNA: TGTGCCAGCAGTGAGGCGGGACCCGGTGGCTACAATGAGCAGTTCTTC; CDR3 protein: CASSEAGPGGYNEQFF
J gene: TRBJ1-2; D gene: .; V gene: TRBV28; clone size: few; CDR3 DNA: TGTGCCAGCAGTTTACCCGTGGGGGGATCGGACATCAGGGGCTACACCTTC; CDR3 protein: CASSLPVGGSDIRGYTF
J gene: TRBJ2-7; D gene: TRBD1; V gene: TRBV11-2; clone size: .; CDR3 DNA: TGTGCCAGCAGCTTCGCGTCCGGGACAGGGGGCACGGGCTCCTACGAGCAGTACTTC; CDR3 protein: CASSFASGTGGTGSYEQYF
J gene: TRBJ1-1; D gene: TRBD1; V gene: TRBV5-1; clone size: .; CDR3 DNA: TGCGCCAGCGCAACCGGGACAGGGGGCGCTTGGACTGAAGCTTTCTTT; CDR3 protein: CASATGTGGAWTEAFF
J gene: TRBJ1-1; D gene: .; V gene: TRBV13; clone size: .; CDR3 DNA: TGTGCCAGCAGCCTCGGGGAAATACTGAACACTGAAGCTTTCTTT; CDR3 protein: CASSLGEILNTEAFF
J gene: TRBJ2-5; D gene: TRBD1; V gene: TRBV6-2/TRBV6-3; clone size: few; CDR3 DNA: TGTGCCAGCGGTCAGGGGGCCTGGGAGACCCAGTACTTC; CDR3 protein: CASGQGAWETQYF
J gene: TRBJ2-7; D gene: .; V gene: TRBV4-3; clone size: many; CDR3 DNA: TGCGCCAGCAGCCAAGATCAAAACCGCGAGCAGTACTTC; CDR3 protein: CASSQDQNREQYF
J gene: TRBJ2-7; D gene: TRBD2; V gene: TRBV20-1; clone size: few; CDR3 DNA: TGCAGTGCTAGCAACTCTGAGCTATTACCGGGACTAGCGGGGTCTACCTACGAGCAGTACTTC; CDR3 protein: CSASNSELLPGLAGSTYEQYF
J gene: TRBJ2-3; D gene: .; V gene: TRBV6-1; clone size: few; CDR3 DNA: TGTGCCAGCAGTGCTGCCGGCGGCTACCTTAGCACAGATACGCAGTATTTT; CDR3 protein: CASSAAGGYLSTDTQYF
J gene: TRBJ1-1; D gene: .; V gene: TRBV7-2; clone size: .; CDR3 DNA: TGTGCCAGCAGCTTATCGACGATTGAAGCTTTCTTT; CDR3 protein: CASSLSTIEAFF
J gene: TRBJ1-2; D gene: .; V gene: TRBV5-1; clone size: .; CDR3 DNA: TGCGTCAGCAGCTTGTCGGCCTATGGCTACACCTTC; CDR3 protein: CVSSLSAYGYTF